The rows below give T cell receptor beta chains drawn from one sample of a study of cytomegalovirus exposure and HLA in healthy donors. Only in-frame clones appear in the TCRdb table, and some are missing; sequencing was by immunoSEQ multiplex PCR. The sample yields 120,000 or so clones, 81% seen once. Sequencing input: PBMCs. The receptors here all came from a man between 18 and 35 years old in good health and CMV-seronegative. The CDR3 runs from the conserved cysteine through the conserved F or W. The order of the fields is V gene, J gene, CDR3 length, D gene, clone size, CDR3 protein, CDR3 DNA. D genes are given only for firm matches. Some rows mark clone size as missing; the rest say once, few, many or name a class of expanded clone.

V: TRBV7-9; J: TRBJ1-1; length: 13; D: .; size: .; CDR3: CASSLGGLTEAFF; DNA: TGTGCCAGCAGCTTAGGTGGGCTCACTGAAGCTTTCTTT
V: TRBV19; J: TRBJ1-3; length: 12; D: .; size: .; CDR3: CASSPTRYTIYF; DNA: TGTGCCAGTAGCCCGACAAGATACACCATATATTTT
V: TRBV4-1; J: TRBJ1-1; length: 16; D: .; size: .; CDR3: CASSHDSRGLNTEAFF; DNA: TGCGCCAGCAGCCACGATAGCAGGGGACTGAACACTGAAGCTTTCTTT
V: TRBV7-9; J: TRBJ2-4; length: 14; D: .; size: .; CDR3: CASSLSGEENIQYF; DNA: TGTGCCAGCAGCTTAAGCGGCGAAGAAAACATTCAGTACTTC
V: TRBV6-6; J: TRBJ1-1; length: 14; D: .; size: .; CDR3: CASSYSPGNTEAFF; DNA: TGTGCCAGCAGTTACTCTCCAGGGAACACTGAAGCTTTCTTT
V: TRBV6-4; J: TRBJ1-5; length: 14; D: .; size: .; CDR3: CASSEQPSNQPQHF; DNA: TGTGCCAGCAGTGAACAGCCTAGCAATCAGCCCCAGCATTTT
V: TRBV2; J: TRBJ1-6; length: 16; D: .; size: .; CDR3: CASAALGASYNSPLHF; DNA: TGTGCCAGCGCTGCGTTGGGGGCTTCCTATAATTCACCCCTCCACTTT
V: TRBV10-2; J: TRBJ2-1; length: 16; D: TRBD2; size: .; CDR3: CASSDPGGVPYNEQFF; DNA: TGCGCCAGCAGTGACCCGGGGGGGGTCCCCTACAATGAGCAGTTCTTC
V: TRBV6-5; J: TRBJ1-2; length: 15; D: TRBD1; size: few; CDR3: CASSLGQGGNYGYTF; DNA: TGTGCCAGCAGTTTGGGACAGGGAGGGAACTATGGCTACACCTTC
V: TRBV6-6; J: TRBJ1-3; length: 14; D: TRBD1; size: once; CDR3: CASSPTGAGNTIYF; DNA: TGTGCCAGCAGTCCGACAGGGGCTGGAAACACCATATATTTT
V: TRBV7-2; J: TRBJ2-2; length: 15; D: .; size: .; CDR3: CASSGNWRGSGELFF; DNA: TGTGCCAGCAGCGGCAACTGGCGGGGATCCGGGGAGCTGTTTTTT
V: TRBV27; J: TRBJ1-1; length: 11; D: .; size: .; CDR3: CASRGGTEAFF; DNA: TGTGCCAGCCGAGGGGGCACTGAAGCTTTCTTT
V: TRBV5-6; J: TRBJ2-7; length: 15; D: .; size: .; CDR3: CASSPGWGLQNEQYF; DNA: TGTGCCAGCAGCCCCGGTTGGGGCCTACAAAACGAGCAGTACTTC
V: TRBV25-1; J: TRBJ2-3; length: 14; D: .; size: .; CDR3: CASTLERGRDTQYF; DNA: TGTGCCAGCACCCTAGAGAGGGGGAGAGATACGCAGTATTTT
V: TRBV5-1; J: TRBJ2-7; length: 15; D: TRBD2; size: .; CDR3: CASSLAWGGGYEQYF; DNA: TGCGCCAGCAGCTTGGCCTGGGGGGGAGGCTACGAGCAGTACTTC
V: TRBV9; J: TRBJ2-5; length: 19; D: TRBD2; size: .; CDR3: CASSVGSGGFIMGQETQYF; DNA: TGTGCCAGCAGCGTAGGTAGCGGGGGTTTTATAATGGGCCAAGAGACCCAGTACTTC
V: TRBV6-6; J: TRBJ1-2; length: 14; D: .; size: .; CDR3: CASSYTGAERGYTF; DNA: TGTGCCAGCAGTTACACGGGAGCCGAGAGAGGCTACACCTTC
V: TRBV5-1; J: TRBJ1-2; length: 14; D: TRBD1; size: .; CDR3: CASSLGDRGLGYTF; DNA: TGCGCCAGCAGCTTGGGGGACAGGGGGCTTGGCTACACCTTC
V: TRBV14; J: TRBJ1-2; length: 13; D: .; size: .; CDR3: CASTFNPPGDYTF; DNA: TGTGCCAGCACCTTTAACCCTCCCGGTGACTACACCTTC
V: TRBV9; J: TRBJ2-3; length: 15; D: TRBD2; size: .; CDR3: CASSDGAGQGDTQYF; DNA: TGTGCCAGCAGCGACGGAGCGGGGCAAGGAGATACGCAGTATTTT
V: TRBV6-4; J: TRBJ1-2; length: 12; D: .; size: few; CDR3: CASSDWPYGYTF; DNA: TGTGCCAGCAGTGACTGGCCCTATGGCTACACCTTC
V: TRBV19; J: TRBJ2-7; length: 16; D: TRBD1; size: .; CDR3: CAGVLYRGKRTYEQYF; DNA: TGTGCCGGAGTACTCTACAGGGGGAAAAGGACCTACGAGCAGTACTTC